The 25 T cell receptor beta chains in this list originate from one sample, sequenced in a study of beta chain features in type 1 diabetes. Every bit of the isolated RNA underwent reverse transcription, so sequencing read expressed TCRB transcripts. TCRdb's copy holds only in-frame clones and misses some; the assay was immunoSEQ multiplex PCR. Here the sample spans 900,000 or so clones, roughly 15% being singletons. Sample: naive CD4+ T cells from blood. The receptor source for this set is a woman under 30 in good health.

V and J are TRBV7-2 and TRBJ1-4; possible D gene TRBD1, 5 bases. The CDR3 consists of 13 residues. Deletions cut 5 bases from V and 11 bases from J, with 15 bases between. Germline V gene sequence: CDR1 SGHTA, CDR2 FQGNSA. CDR3 sequence: CASSLRLRQKLFF. The CDR3 nucleotides read TGTGCCAGCAGCCTACGATTAAGACAGAAACTGTTTTTT.

This rearrangement joins TRBV6-5 to TRBJ2-7; TRBD1 might be the D (5 bases). The V gene's germline CDR1 is MNHEY and CDR2 SVGAGI. CDR3 length: 14 residues. Trimming removed 6 bases from V and 1 base from J, with 13 bases in between. The CDR3 DNA sequence: TGTGCCAGCAGCAGGGTGGATGGGTCCTACGAGCAGTACTTC. This encodes CASSRVDGSYEQYF.

This clone was picked up a small number of times. V and J are TRBV4-2 and TRBJ2-7, with D unclear. This CDR3 is built from 13 residues. Germline V lookup: CDR1 LGHNA, CDR2 YNFKEQ. Trimming left V 5 bases short and J 0 bases short, with 8 bases between. The CDR3 loop reads CASSLALSYEQYF. Written as DNA, the CDR3 is TGTGCCAGCAGCTTGGCCCTCTCCTACGAGCAGTACTTC.

The chain employs TRBV7-9 and TRBJ2-1, with TRBD1 matching 10 bases. V gave up 7 bases and J gave up 6 bases; unmatched junction bases: 12. The CDR3 spans 16 residues. Germline V gene lookup returns CDR1 SEHNR and CDR2 FQNEAQ (reference sequence). In nucleotides, the CDR3 is TGTGCCAGCATCGGATGGTGGGACAGGGGATTCAATGAGCAGTTCTTC. Amino acid sequence: CASIGWWDRGFNEQFF.

This chain joins TRBV7-9 and TRBJ2-5, with 10 bases fitting TRBD1. J was trimmed by 4 bases and V by 8 bases; bases with no gene match: 4. CDR3 size: 13 residues. Germline assignment: CDR1 SEHNR and CDR2 FQNEAQ (reference sequence). The CDR3 loop is CASSGQGVETQYF. In nucleotides, the CDR3 is TGTGCCAGCTCCGGACAGGGGGTAGAGACCCAGTACTTC.

In its sample, this clone was seen a few times. The chain is built from TRBV23-1 and TRBJ1-4; D remains unclear. TRBV23-1 is labeled an ORF, and its function is uncertain. The length of the CDR3 is 16 residues. V was pared by 0 bases and J by 4 bases, with 12 bases between. Written as DNA, the CDR3 is TGCGCCAGCAGTCAATCGGGCCGGGCCCTTAATGAAAAACTGTTTTTT. This translates into CASSQSGRALNEKLFF.

Remarks on this clone: Other DNA sequences in this specimen translate into the identical CDR3. The chain is built from TRBV28 and TRBJ1-5; 8 nucleotides agree with TRBD1. The CDR3 covers 14 residues. Germline CDR1 MDHEN, CDR2 SYDVKM. The trim removed 6 bases at V and 5 bases at J, leaving 6 bases unmatched. CDR3 sequence (DNA): TGTGCCAGCAGCTCCGGACAGGGAGATCAGCCCCAGCATTTT. Translating it yields CASSSGQGDQPQHF.

The V gene is TRBV13, the J gene TRBJ2-7; 7 bases map to TRBD1. CDR1 and CDR2 (germline): PRHDT, FYEKMQ (reference sequence). V shed 5 bases, J shed 0 bases, and the junction held 4 bases outside the gene matches. The CDR3 is made up of 14 amino acids. CDR3 bases: TGTGCCAGCAGCCCCGACAGGGACTCCTACGAGCAGTACTTC. Encoded protein: CASSPDRDSYEQYF. The variable domain in full, with the rest retrieved from reference TRBV13 and TRBJ2-7, is AAGVIQSPRHLIKEKRETATLKCYPIPRHDTVYWYQQGPGQDPQFLISFYEKMQSDKGSIPDRFSAQQFSDYHSELNMSSLELGDSALYFCASSPDRDSYEQYFGPGTRLTVT.

V usage is TRBV5-1 and J usage is TRBJ2-7; D is undetermined. V lost 4 bases to trimming and J lost 3 bases, with 17 bases between them. The V gene's germline CDR1 is SGHRS and CDR2 YFSETQ. This CDR3 is 15 amino acids long. CDR3 nucleotides: TGCGCCAGCAGCCCTGGTGGGGTGCTAGGCTACGAGCAGTACTTC. As protein: CASSPGGVLGYEQYF.

This clone was observed at least ten times. This chain connects TRBV7-9 to TRBJ1-1; TRBD1 is a possible D gene (6 bases). The germline V and J ends were trimmed by 5 bases and 3 bases, with 13 bases remaining between them. The CDR3 runs 14 residues. CDR1 and CDR2 (germline): SEHNR, FQNEAQ (reference sequence). CDR3 sequence reads: CASSPPGAYTEAFF. CDR3 in DNA: TGTGCCAGCAGCCCCCCAGGGGCCTACACTGAAGCTTTCTTT.

This clone is a singleton in its sample. This rearrangement joins TRBV7-2 to TRBJ2-4; D is tentatively TRBD1 or TRBD2 (5 bases each). The CDR3 spans 11 residues. Looked up from germline, CDR1 is SGHTA and CDR2 is FQGNSA. Trimming stripped 5 bases from V and 11 bases from J, with 10 bases between. CDR3 nucleotides: TGTGCCAGCAGCCCTGGGGGAGTTCAGTACTTC. This encodes CASSPGGVQYF.

The rearrangement uses TRBV4-1 and TRBJ2-7, with D perhaps TRBD1 or TRBD2 (5 bases each). The germline CDR1 and CDR2 sequences are MGHRA and YSYEKL. The length of the CDR3 is 19 residues. Trimming pared 5 bases from V and 2 bases from J, leaving 28 bases between. CDR3 nucleotide sequence: TGCGCCAGCAGCATTATGAAGGGACCGACACCAACCCTCACCTACGAGCAGTACTTC. Its translation: CASSIMKGPTPTLTYEQYF.

This clone turned up a few times. The chain combines TRBV11-2 with TRBJ2-2; D gene uncertain. Per germline, CDR1 SGHAT and CDR2 FQNNGV. The CDR3 runs 18 residues. V was clipped by 0 bases and J by 7 bases, with 21 bases between them. CDR3 protein: CASSLDVRRRWWGGELFF. The DNA of the CDR3 is TGTGCCAGCAGCTTAGATGTGCGGAGACGTTGGTGGGGCGGGGAGCTGTTTTTT.

This chain links TRBV5-1 with TRBJ2-5; D gene uncertain. Trimming took off 1 base at V and 5 bases at J, with 12 bases between the two ends. The germline gives CDR1 SGHRS, CDR2 YFSETQ. The CDR3 has 14 amino acids. In nucleotides, the CDR3 is TGCGCCAGCAGCTTGTGGGCGCAAGGGGAGACCCAGTACTTC. Residues: CASSLWAQGETQYF.

This clone was counted only a few times. The CDR3 spells CASSLGGQNIYGYTF. The CDR3 DNA is TGTGCCAGCAGCTTAGGGGGACAGAACATCTATGGCTACACCTTC. This sequence joins TRBV7-2 and TRBJ1-2, with 7 nucleotides matching TRBD1. The V segment lost 1 base and the J segment 4 bases; nucleotides outside the gene matches: 6. The CDR3 contains 15 residues. Germline V gives CDR1 SGHTA, CDR2 FQGNSA.

This clone was counted between two and nine times. The rearrangement links TRBV29-1 to TRBJ2-1, with D hard to call. V gave up 2 bases and J gave up 1 base, with 9 bases separating them. CDR1 is SQVTM and CDR2 is ANQGSEA in the germline V gene. The CDR3 has 14 residues. The CDR3 spells CSVEWQKSYNEQFF. CDR3 nucleotides: TGCAGCGTTGAATGGCAGAAGTCCTACAATGAGCAGTTCTTC.

The chain carries TRBV6-6 and TRBJ2-7; unclear D gene. This CDR3 contains 13 residues. V was shortened by 6 bases and J by 3 bases, with 12 bases between the two germline ends. In germline, CDR1 is MNHNY, CDR2 SVGAGI (reference sequence). CDR3 loop: CASSGRNDYEQYF. CDR3 coding DNA: TGTGCCAGCAGCGGACGGAATGACTACGAGCAGTACTTC.

The sample holds a few counts of this clone. Other DNA variants within this sample encode the same CDR3. The J gene is TRBJ2-7, the V gene TRBV20-1; D is undetermined. Germline-derived CDR1 and CDR2 are DFQATT and SNEGSKA (reference sequence). The V gene lost 3 bases and the J gene lost 2 bases, with 5 bases spanning the gap. The CDR3 extends over 11 amino acids. For the CDR3, the DNA is TGCAGTGCTAGCGGAACCTACGAGCAGTACTTC. Its protein product is CSASGTYEQYF.

This clone showed up just a few times. The chain uses TRBV15 and TRBJ1-5, with D unclear. CDR1 is LNHNV, CDR2 YYDKDF, per germline (reference sequence). The CDR3 sequence is 17 residues long. Trimming cost V 6 bases and J 3 bases, with 21 bases left between them. The CDR3 region is CATRTERDGVLNQPQHF. The CDR3 DNA reads TGTGCCACCAGAACTGAACGGGATGGAGTCCTCAATCAGCCCCAGCATTTT.

As to this clone: Other DNA sequences in the same sample also yield this CDR3. V is TRBV9 and J is TRBJ2-1; D not resolved. Trimming took off 4 bases at V and 0 bases at J, with 5 bases between the two ends. Germline-derived CDR1 and CDR2 are SGDLS and YYNGEE. There are 13 residues in the CDR3. The DNA of the CDR3 is TGTGCCAGCAGCCTCAGCTCCTACAATGAGCAGTTCTTC. Translation: CASSLSSYNEQFF.

This clone came up a few times. The chain joins TRBV19 to TRBJ1-1; no firm D call. This CDR3 spans 13 amino acids. Between the trimmed V and J ends, which lost 4 bases and 0 bases, there was a span of 6 bases. Germline loops: CDR1 LNHDA, CDR2 SQIVND (reference sequence). The CDR3 DNA reads as TGTGCCAGTAGTACGGCTGTGAACACTGAAGCTTTCTTT. Protein: CASSTAVNTEAFF.

This rearrangement joins TRBV2 to TRBJ1-2, with no clear D. This CDR3 is 14 amino acids long. CDR1 is SNHLY and CDR2 is FYNNEI in the germline V gene. The germline V and J ends were trimmed by 3 bases and 3 bases, with 11 bases remaining between them. CDR3 residues: CASSDGPTDYGYTF. CDR3 nucleotide sequence: TGTGCCAGCAGTGACGGACCGACGGACTATGGCTACACCTTC.

This clone was picked up a small number of times. V is TRBV2 and J is TRBJ2-5, with 8 bases fitting TRBD2. This CDR3 region has 18 residues. Trimming removed 2 bases from V and 5 bases from J; junction bases left unmatched: 16. CDR1 and CDR2 (germline): SNHLY, FYNNEI. The DNA of the CDR3 is TGTGCCAGCAGTGAAAGGGTTAGCGGGGCCACAGGTGGCGAGACCCAGTACTTC. Translation: CASSERVSGATGGETQYF.

The V call is TRBV25-1, the J call TRBJ1-1, with TRBD1 as a possible D gene (5 bases). The CDR3 consists of 13 residues. Per the germline V gene, CDR1 is MGHDK and CDR2 is SYGVNS. V was shortened by 5 bases and J by 6 bases, with 13 bases between the two germline ends. CDR3 nucleotides: TGTGCCAGCAGTTTGCCCGGGACCTCTGAAGCTTTCTTT. It codes for CASSLPGTSEAFF.

This clone was counted a few times. The chain uses TRBV4-3 and TRBJ2-5; no firm D call. Germline V CDR1 and CDR2: LGHNA, YSLEER. V lost 3 bases, J lost 0 bases, and 5 bases lay in between. The CDR3 has 13 amino acids. The CDR3 DNA follows: TGCGCCAGCAGCCAGCAATACCAAGAGACCCAGTACTTC. Its protein product is CASSQQYQETQYF.